The 14 T cell receptor beta chains in this list originate from one sample, sequenced in a study of cytomegalovirus exposure and HLA in healthy donors. Some clones are missing from TCRdb's copy, which holds only in-frame ones; the method was immunoSEQ multiplex PCR. The table shows 150,000 or so clones, with 85% to 90% occurring only once. The sequencing sample was made of PBMCs. These receptor sequences come from a woman aged 25-40 years in good health and CMV-seropositive.

The chain couples TRBV28 to TRBJ1-1, with a weak D call TRBD1 (5 bases). This CDR3 has 12 residues. In germline, CDR1 is MDHEN, CDR2 SYDVKM. V was trimmed by 4 bases and J by 10 bases, leaving 13 bases between them. The CDR3 reads CASSYVGEGAFF. The DNA for the CDR3 is TGTGCCAGCAGTTACGTAGGGGAGGGAGCTTTCTTT.

V gene TRBV18 combines with J gene TRBJ2-3; D not resolved. The V gene lost 0 bases and the J gene lost 3 bases, with 13 bases spanning the gap. Germline V gives CDR1 KGHSH, CDR2 LQKENI. The CDR3 loop spans 16 amino acids. CDR3 protein: CASSPPAKSATDTQYF. The CDR3 nucleotides read TGTGCCAGCTCACCACCAGCTAAGAGCGCGACAGATACGCAGTATTTT.

This clone appeared a single time. The chain has TRBV5-1 and TRBJ1-1, with D perhaps TRBD1 (6 bases). This CDR3 comprises 14 residues. V was pared by 5 bases and J by 4 bases, with 15 bases between. Germline CDR1 reads SGHRS; CDR2 reads YFSETQ. This CDR3 is CASSPQGGGTEAFF. CDR3 nucleotides: TGCGCCAGCAGTCCACAGGGAGGGGGCACTGAAGCTTTCTTT. Supplemented by reference TRBV5-1 and TRBJ1-1, the full variable domain reads KAGVTQTPRYLIKTRGQQVTLSCSPISGHRSVSWYQQTPGQGLQFLFEYFSETQRNKGNFPGRFSGRQFSNSRSEMNVSTLELGDSALYLCASSPQGGGTEAFFGQGTRLTVV.

This sequence joins TRBV19 and TRBJ2-2; 13 nucleotides line up with TRBD2. Germline V lookup: CDR1 LNHDA, CDR2 SQIVND (reference sequence). CDR3 size: 17 residues. V gave up 3 bases and J gave up 3 bases; unmatched junction bases: 4. Written as DNA, the CDR3 is TGTGCCAGTAGTATGACTAGCGGGAGGTCGTACACCGGGGAGCTGTTTTTT. Its translation is CASSMTSGRSYTGELFF.

The rearrangement joins TRBV5-1 to TRBJ1-6; 7 nucleotides match TRBD1. V shed 3 bases, J shed 5 bases, and the junction held 2 bases outside the gene matches. Germline V lookup: CDR1 SGHRS, CDR2 YFSETQ. The CDR3 is 14 amino acids. CDR3 amino acids: CASSSDRDNSPLHF. Here the CDR3 DNA reads TGCGCCAGCAGCTCCGACAGGGATAATTCACCCCTCCACTTT.

The chain combines TRBV25-1 with TRBJ1-2; 8 positions agree with TRBD1. The germline V gene has CDR1 MGHDK and CDR2 SYGVNS. The CDR3 runs to 15 residues. V lost 3 bases and J lost 5; bases outside the gene matches: 8. The CDR3 bases are TGTGCCAGCAGTGAGGCCCAGGGGGCGATGTATGGCTACACCTTC. It yields the protein CASSEAQGAMYGYTF.

There are a few counts of this clone. The V call is TRBV7-2, the J call TRBJ1-2; 10 bases line up with TRBD1. The CDR3 loop spans 14 amino acids. CDR1 and CDR2 (germline): SGHTA, FQGNSA. V lost 5 bases, J lost 4 bases, and 4 bases stayed unmatched. The CDR3 reads CASSIGQGVYGYTF. The CDR3 nucleotides read TGTGCCAGCAGCATCGGACAGGGGGTCTATGGCTACACCTTC.

This chain connects TRBV29-1 to TRBJ2-2, with 8 nucleotides matching TRBD2. The CDR3 totals 15 residues. Germline V gene data show CDR1 as SQVTM and CDR2 as ANQGSEA. Trimming took 1 base from V and 4 from J; bases not matched to a gene: 5. CDR3 in amino acids: CSVEAGGAGTGELFF. For the CDR3, the DNA is TGCAGCGTTGAAGCCGGGGGGGCGGGCACCGGGGAGCTGTTTTTT.

The V gene is TRBV19, the J gene TRBJ2-3; 8 bases agree with TRBD2. V dropped 3 bases and J dropped 1; count of bases not matched to a gene: 3. The CDR3 runs 15 residues. Germline V gives CDR1 LNHDA, CDR2 SQIVND (reference sequence). CDR3 bases: TGTGCCAGTAGTATTAGCGGGATTCGCACAGATACGCAGTATTTT. This translates into CASSISGIRTDTQYF.

V usage is TRBV19 and J usage is TRBJ2-7; D unresolved. The germline gives CDR1 LNHDA, CDR2 SQIVND (reference sequence). V gave up 3 bases and J gave up 2 bases, with 8 bases separating them. This CDR3 has 13 residues. The CDR3 sequence: CASSMPGAYEQYF. Here the CDR3 DNA reads TGTGCCAGTAGTATGCCAGGTGCCTACGAGCAGTACTTC.

This chain uses TRBV20-1 with TRBJ1-2; TRBD1 matches at 7 bases. The germline CDR1 and CDR2 sequences are DFQATT and SNEGSKA (reference sequence). V shed 3 bases, J shed 7 bases, and the junction held 2 bases outside the gene matches. The CDR3 has 11 residues. CDR3 coding DNA: TGCAGTGCTAGGGCAGGGGGTGGCTACACCTTC. Translating it yields CSARAGGGYTF.

As regards this clone: A much bigger clone sits one base away, suggesting this may be a read error. The chain employs TRBV7-9 and TRBJ2-2, with 13 nucleotides matching TRBD2. J gave up 2 bases and V 5 bases, and 2 bases lay outside the gene matches. Germline assignment: CDR1 SEHNR and CDR2 FQNEAQ (reference sequence). This CDR3 spans 16 amino acids. The CDR3 DNA sequence: TGTGCCAGCAGCGTGGGACTAGCGGGAAACACCGGGGAGCTGTTTTTT. Its protein product is CASSVGLAGNTGELFF. Filled out from reference TRBV7-9 and TRBJ2-2, the complete variable domain reads DTGVSQNPRHKITKRGQNVTFRCDPISEHNRLYWYRQTLGQGPEFLTYFQNEAQLEKSRLLSDRFSAERPKGSFSTLEIQRTEQGDSAMYLCASSVGLAGNTGELFFGEGSRLTVL.

The V call is TRBV18, the J call TRBJ2-7; 8 bases line up with TRBD2. CDR3 size: 12 residues. The V gene's germline CDR1 is KGHSH and CDR2 LQKENI. Germline trimming cut 6 bases from V and 3 bases from J; bases unmatched to any gene: 1. CDR3 bases: TGTGCCAGCTCCCGGGAGGGCTACGAGCAGTACTTC. Protein: CASSREGYEQYF.

The chain links TRBV4-2 to TRBJ1-1; TRBD1 might be the D (6 bases). This CDR3 contains 17 residues. Trimming took off 5 bases at V and 0 bases at J, with 19 bases between the two ends. CDR1 and CDR2 (germline): LGHNA, YNFKEQ. For the CDR3, the DNA is TGTGCCAGCAGCGTTGGGGGGGCCGAGGGGTTGAACACTGAAGCTTTCTTT. Translated, it gives CASSVGGAEGLNTEAFF.